These T cell receptor beta chains were read from a single sample in a study of OX40 agonist ivuxolimab in advanced cancers. Method: immunoSEQ multiplex PCR; TCRdb's copy keeps in-frame clones and lacks some. The sample includes tens of thousands of clones, approximately 88% of them seen just once. The specimen comprised CD4+ or CD8+ T cells sorted from blood, sampled in a trial of the OX40 agonist ivuxolimab. These receptors originate from an adult with an advanced solid tumor such as melanoma, head and neck, liver or kidney cancer. The CDR3 runs from the conserved cysteine through the conserved F or W. The order of the fields is J gene, clone size, D gene, V gene, CDR3 protein, CDR3 DNA. The D gene is left open where the match is weak. A row's size may be missing; if present it is once, few, many or a size class.

TRBJ1-5 NA NA TRBV7-9 CASSPLTENSNQPQHF TGTGCCAGCAGCCCACTGACAGAGAATAGCAATCAGCCCCAGCATTTT
TRBJ1-6 once NA TRBV28 CASTLPAGNNSPLHF TGTGCCAGCACCCTACCGGCCGGCAATAATTCACCCCTCCACTTT
TRBJ1-4 NA NA TRBV27 CASSLRTNWQEKLFF TGTGCCAGCAGTCTCCGGACGAATTGGCAGGAAAAACTGTTTTTT
TRBJ2-7 NA NA TRBV6-6 CASSSQMESNEQYF TGTGCCAGCAGCTCCCAGATGGAGTCCAACGAGCAGTACTTC
TRBJ2-6 NA NA TRBV5-4 CASSLGGGSGANVLTF TGTGCCAGCAGCTTGGGAGGGGGCTCTGGGGCCAACGTCCTGACTTTC
TRBJ2-2 NA NA TRBV9 CASSVYSGELFF TGTGCCAGCAGCGTATATTCGGGGGAGCTGTTTTTT
TRBJ2-2 NA NA TRBV7-9 CASSLAGSLGTGELFF TGTGCCAGCAGCTTGGCAGGGTCCCTGGGTACCGGGGAGCTGTTTTTT
TRBJ1-1 NA NA TRBV19 CASTSQRLTEAFF TGTGCCAGTACGAGTCAGAGGCTCACTGAAGCTTTCTTT
TRBJ1-2 NA NA TRBV7-9 CASSPILISNYGYTF TGTGCCAGCAGCCCGATATTGATCTCTAACTATGGCTACACCTTC
TRBJ1-1 NA TRBD1 TRBV9 CASSPGQGSDTEAFF TGTGCCAGCAGCCCAGGACAGGGGTCGGACACTGAAGCTTTCTTT
TRBJ1-5 NA NA TRBV15 CATSRDGQFPQHF TGTGCCACCAGCAGAGATGGACAGTTTCCCCAGCATTTT
TRBJ1-2 NA TRBD1 TRBV7-2 CASSLRDRGRRNYGYTF TGTGCCAGCAGCCTCCGGGACAGGGGGCGCCGGAACTATGGCTACACCTTC
TRBJ2-5 NA NA TRBV25-1 CASSDLWGRSETQYF TGTGCCAGCAGTGACCTTTGGGGGAGGTCGGAGACCCAGTACTTC
TRBJ1-5 NA NA TRBV5-1 CASSFLGGDQPQHF TGCGCCAGCAGCTTTCTTGGGGGGGATCAGCCCCAGCATTTT
TRBJ1-2 NA NA TRBV11-1 CASSFSAYGYTF TGTGCCAGCAGCTTTAGTGCGTATGGCTACACCTTC
TRBJ1-1 NA NA TRBV7-9 CASSRDSLNTEAFF TGTGCCAGCAGCCGCGACAGTTTGAACACTGAAGCTTTCTTT
TRBJ2-5 NA NA TRBV7-7 CASSSFPGSQETQYF TGTGCTAGCAGCTCTTTTCCCGGGAGCCAAGAGACCCAGTACTTC
TRBJ2-1 NA TRBD1 TRBV11-3 CASSPPSAQGSINEQFF TGTGCCAGCAGCCCCCCCAGCGCACAGGGGTCCATCAATGAGCAGTTCTTC
TRBJ1-6 NA NA TRBV28 CASSLAFRVTDNSPLHF TGTGCCAGCAGTTTGGCGTTCAGGGTGACAGATAATTCACCCCTCCACTTT
TRBJ1-5 few TRBD1 TRBV7-2 CASSFSTGVDNQPQHF TGTGCCAGCAGTTTTTCGACAGGGGTAGACAATCAGCCCCAGCATTTT
TRBJ1-2 NA TRBD1 TRBV5-4 CASSGTGEAVGYTF TGTGCCAGCAGCGGGACAGGGGAGGCGGTGGGCTACACCTTC
TRBJ2-3 NA NA TRBV18 CASSPDISTDTQYF TGTGCCAGCTCACCGGACATCAGCACAGATACGCAGTATTTT
TRBJ2-2 few NA TRBV6-1 CASSVVLGAGTGELFF TGTGCCAGCAGTGTCGTGTTGGGGGCGGGCACCGGGGAGCTGTTTTTT
TRBJ2-5 NA NA TRBV14 CASSQDARTEDQETQYF TGTGCCAGCAGCCAAGATGCCCGTACAGAGGACCAAGAGACCCAGTACTTC
TRBJ2-5 NA TRBD2 TRBV12-5 CASGWTSGGGETQYF TGTGCTAGTGGCTGGACTAGCGGGGGAGGTGAGACCCAGTACTTC
TRBJ1-5 few TRBD1 TRBV27 CASSLGQDDQPQHF TGTGCCAGCAGTTTGGGACAGGATGATCAGCCCCAGCATTTT